The 10 T cell receptor beta chains listed next were all sequenced from one sample in a study of long-term antiretroviral therapy in people with HIV. The authors ran the immunoSEQ assay, v3.0, at survey level. Data came from immunoSEQ multiplex PCR; TCRdb stores just in-frame clones and leaves some out. The sample contains roughly 14,000 clones, over 65% of which appear only once. Sequencing used unsorted PBMCs, obtained 1.3 years before starting antiretroviral therapy. The receptors were sampled from a man aged 40-55 years with HIV.

The chain uses TRBV15 and TRBJ2-5; 12 nucleotides align to TRBD2. V gave up 2 bases and J gave up 5 bases; unmatched junction bases: 3. This CDR3 comprises 15 residues. CDR1 LNHNV and CDR2 YYDKDF come from the germline V gene (reference sequence). This chain's CDR3 is CATSRLLAGGETQYF. In nucleotides, the CDR3 is TGTGCCACCAGCAGACTACTAGCGGGGGGCGAGACCCAGTACTTC.

This rearrangement joins TRBV9 to TRBJ2-5; possibly TRBD2 for D (6 bases). The germline gives CDR1 SGDLS, CDR2 YYNGEE. The germline V and J ends were trimmed by 2 bases and 3 bases, with 11 bases remaining between them. The CDR3 sequence is 14 residues long. CDR3 sequence: CASSVGLIEETQYF. The CDR3 DNA follows: TGTGCCAGCAGCGTTGGACTAATAGAAGAGACCCAGTACTTC.

The chain couples TRBV11-2 to TRBJ2-1, with a tentative D call TRBD1 (6 bases). V dropped 5 bases and J dropped 4 bases, with 21 bases sitting between them. Germline values: CDR1 SGHAT, CDR2 FQNNGV. CDR3 length: 17 amino acids. CDR3 sequence reads: CASSPTPGTPPYNEQFF. For the CDR3, the DNA is TGTGCCAGCAGCCCAACCCCCGGGACACCTCCTTACAATGAGCAGTTCTTC.

This clone was detected only a few times. This chain uses TRBV7-9 with TRBJ1-1, with TRBD1 matching over 9 bases. The ends lost 8 bases at V and 3 bases at J; junction bases unmatched: 4. Germline V CDR1 and CDR2: SEHNR, FQNEAQ (reference sequence). The CDR3 covers 13 residues. CDR3 sequence (DNA): TGTGCCAGCCGGGACAGGGATCACACTGAAGCTTTCTTT. It codes for CASRDRDHTEAFF.

The chain couples TRBV7-9 to TRBJ2-3; TRBD2 matches at 11 bases. The CDR3 runs 16 residues. V shed 4 bases, J shed 1 base, and the junction held 4 bases outside the gene matches. In germline, CDR1 is SEHNR, CDR2 FQNEAQ (reference sequence). The DNA of the CDR3 is TGTGCCAGCAGCTGGAAACTAGCGGGGGGCACAGATACGCAGTATTTT. Translation: CASSWKLAGGTDTQYF. Variable domain in full (rest from reference TRBV7-9 and TRBJ2-3): DTGVSQNPRHKITKRGQNVTFRCDPISEHNRLYWYRQTLGQGPEFLTYFQNEAQLEKSRLLSDRFSAERPKGSFSTLEIQRTEQGDSAMYLCASSWKLAGGTDTQYFGPGTRLTVL.

The V gene is TRBV28, the J gene TRBJ2-3; TRBD1 or TRBD2 may be the D gene (5 bases each). V lost 5 bases to trimming and J lost 2 bases, with 23 bases between them. CDR3 length: 18 amino acids. Germline V gives CDR1 MDHEN, CDR2 SYDVKM. The DNA for the CDR3 is TGTGCCAGCAGTCCCGGGGTCGGCAGGGAGTGGGACACAGATACGCAGTATTTT. Amino acid sequence: CASSPGVGREWDTDTQYF.

This clone was detected once. The CDR3 DNA sequence: TGTGCCAGCAGTTGGTCAGCCGCTGACTATGGCTACACCTTC. It is translated as CASSWSAADYGYTF. The chain couples TRBV6-5 to TRBJ1-2; D uncertain. CDR1 is MNHEY, CDR2 SVGAGI, per germline. Trimming took 4 bases from V and 3 from J, leaving 12 bases between them. The CDR3 has 14 amino acids.

This rearrangement joins TRBV19 to TRBJ2-3; either TRBD1 or TRBD2 may supply D (5 bases each). This CDR3 is built from 18 residues. Trimming cost V 5 bases and J 0 bases, with 21 bases left between them. In germline, CDR1 is LNHDA, CDR2 SQIVND (reference sequence). In DNA form, the CDR3 reads TGTGCCAGTAGTGTGCAGGGCGTTCGGGGTGGGAGCACAGATACGCAGTATTTT. Encoded protein: CASSVQGVRGGSTDTQYF.

This clone was detected a few times. The chain carries TRBV5-1 and TRBJ2-3, with D perhaps matching TRBD1 (7 bases). V shed 4 bases and J shed 1 base, with 19 bases lying between them. The V gene's germline CDR1 is SGHRS and CDR2 YFSETQ. The CDR3 loop spans 17 amino acids. CDR3 coding DNA: TGCGCCAGCAGCCCACCGGAGGGGGCCCGGCGCACAGATACGCAGTATTTT. This sequence encodes CASSPPEGARRTDTQYF.

The rearrangement links TRBV27 to TRBJ1-1; 10 bases fit TRBD1. V trimming: 6 bases; J trimming: 5 bases; junction bases outside the gene matches: 9. In germline, CDR1 is MNHEY, CDR2 SMNVEV (reference sequence). The CDR3 is 15 residues long. This chain's CDR3 is CASSPRDRGRTEAFF. The CDR3 DNA reads TGTGCCAGCAGCCCCCGGGACAGGGGAAGGACTGAAGCTTTCTTT.